This T cell receptor beta chain was recorded in a study of shared clonotypes between healthy human individuals. Across the study: Donors were a couple of women and a few men aged 18 to 49.

Naive CD4+ cells were CD45RA-selected; the remaining cells were memory. As handled by the study authors: ImmunoSEQ output held junction-only sequences without quality scores, so filtering differed. TCRdb's table, derived via immunoSEQ multiplex PCR, lists solely in-frame clones and lacks some. Clone size and the V and J calls come from that table; the DNA yielded D and trimming. The data hold about 1 million clones, with more than 65% observed a single time. Germline CDR1 is MNHNS and CDR2 is SASEGT. The CDR3 length is 16 residues. J lost 4 bases, V lost 2 bases, and 8 bases had no gene match. This clone came up once.

This chain uses TRBV6-1 with TRBJ1-1; TRBD1 aligns across 9 bases. The source of this sequence is a man younger than 35 in good health. The specimen was memory CD4+ T cells sorted from blood. Indicated subset: CD45RA-negative fraction. The CDR3 nucleotides are TGTGCCAGCAGTGAAAGGGGACAGGGATGGGGCACTGAAGCTTTCTTT. It specifies CASSERGQGWGTEAFF.